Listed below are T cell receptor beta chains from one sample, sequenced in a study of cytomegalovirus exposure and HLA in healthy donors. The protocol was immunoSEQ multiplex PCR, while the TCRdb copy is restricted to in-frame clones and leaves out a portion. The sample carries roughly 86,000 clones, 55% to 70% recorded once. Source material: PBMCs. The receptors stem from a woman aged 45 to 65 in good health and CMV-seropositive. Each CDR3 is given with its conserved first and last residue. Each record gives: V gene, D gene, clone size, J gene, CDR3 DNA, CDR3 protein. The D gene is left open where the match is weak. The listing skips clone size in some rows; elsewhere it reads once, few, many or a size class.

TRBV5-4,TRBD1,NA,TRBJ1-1,TGTGCCAGCAGCTTGGCACAGGGGGCGGTCACTGAAGCTTTCTTT,CASSLAQGAVTEAFF
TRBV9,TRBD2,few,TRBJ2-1,TGTGCCAGCAGCGCCTCCCTAGCGGGGGGGCCGGGAAATGAGCAGTTCTTC,CASSASLAGGPGNEQFF
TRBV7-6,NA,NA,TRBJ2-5,TGTGCCAGCAGCCCAGGGGCGGGGGCACCTCGAACCTCAAAAGAGACCCAGTACTTC,CASSPGAGAPRTSKETQYF
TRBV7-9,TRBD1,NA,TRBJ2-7,TGTGCCAGCAGCTTAGTGGCAGGGGGTAGGTCGACGGACTACGAGCAGTACTTC,CASSLVAGGRSTDYEQYF
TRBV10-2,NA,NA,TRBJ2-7,TGCGCCAGCAGTGAGTGGGAGAACGAGCAGTACTTC,CASSEWENEQYF
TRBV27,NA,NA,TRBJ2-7,TGTGCCAGCAGCCTAGGGACCGGGAGCGAGCAGTACTTC,CASSLGTGSEQYF
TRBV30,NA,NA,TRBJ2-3,TGTGCCTGGAGATCCGGGGGGCGGGATACGCAGTATTTT,CAWRSGGRDTQYF
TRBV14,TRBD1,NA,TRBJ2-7,TGTGCCAGCAGCGCCCGGGACAGGGGGCTGGGGGAGCAGTACTTC,CASSARDRGLGEQYF
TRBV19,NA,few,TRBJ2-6,TGTGCCAGTAGTCCGGGGACGGGAGTCTCTGGGGCCAACGTCCTGACTTTC,CASSPGTGVSGANVLTF
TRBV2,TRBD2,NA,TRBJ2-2,TGTGCCAGCGTGGGCTGGGGGGGAGCTACCGGGGAGCTGTTTTTT,CASVGWGGATGELFF
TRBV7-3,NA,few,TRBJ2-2,TGTGCCAGCAGCGGAGGGATTAACACCGGGGAGCTGTTTTTT,CASSGGINTGELFF
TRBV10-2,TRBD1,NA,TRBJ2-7,TGCGCCAGCAGTGACGGGCAGGGGGCAATCTACGAGCAGTACTTC,CASSDGQGAIYEQYF
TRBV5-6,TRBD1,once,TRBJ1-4,TGTGCCAGCAGCTCGGACAGGAAGGAGCCCGAAAAACTGTTTTTT,CASSSDRKEPEKLFF
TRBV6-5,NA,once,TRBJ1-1,TGTGCCAGTTCGGACAGCATCATGAACACTGAAGCTTTCTTT,CASSDSIMNTEAFF
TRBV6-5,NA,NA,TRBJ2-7,TGTGCCAGCAGTCGCAAGCCTAGCGCCGACTACGAGCAGTACTTC,CASSRKPSADYEQYF
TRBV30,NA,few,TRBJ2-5,TGTGCCTGGAGTGAAGAGGCAGCTCAAGAGACCCAGTACTTC,CAWSEEAAQETQYF
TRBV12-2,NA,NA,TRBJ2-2,TGTGCAAGACCGCGAGGGTCCCACTCCGGGGAGCTGTTTTTT,CARPRGSHSGELFF
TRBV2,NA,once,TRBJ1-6,TGTGCCAGCAGGCCAGGGGATAATTCACCCCTCCACTTT,CASRPGDNSPLHF
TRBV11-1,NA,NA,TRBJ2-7,TGTGCCAGCAGCTTAAACTTGGACTTCTCTCCCGAGCAGTACTTC,CASSLNLDFSPEQYF
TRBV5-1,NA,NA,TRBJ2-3,TGCGCCAGCAGCTTGGAGACGGGGGGCCTACCATTCACAGATACGCAGTATTTT,CASSLETGGLPFTDTQYF
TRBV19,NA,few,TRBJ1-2,TGTGCCAGTAGTATCGCCGGCCCGGGGTCGACCTTC,CASSIAGPGSTF
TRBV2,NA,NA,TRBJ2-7,TGTGCCAGCAGTGACCCTAGGACAGCCTCCTACGAGCAGTACTTC,CASSDPRTASYEQYF
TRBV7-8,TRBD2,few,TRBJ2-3,TGTGCCAGCAGCCAAGAAGGGATAGGACTAGAGTCAGATACGCAGTATTTT,CASSQEGIGLESDTQYF
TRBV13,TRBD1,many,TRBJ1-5,TGTGCCAGCAGCCTCGGGACAGGTGCACATCAGCCCCAGCATTTT,CASSLGTGAHQPQHF
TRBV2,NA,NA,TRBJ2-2,TGTGCCAGCAGCCTATACGGGGGATACAACACCGGGGAGCTGTTTTTT,CASSLYGGYNTGELFF
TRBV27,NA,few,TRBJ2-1,TGTGCCAGCAGTCTTTCTCGGGACATGTACAATGAGCAGTTCTTC,CASSLSRDMYNEQFF
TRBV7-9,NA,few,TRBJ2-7,TGTGCCAGCAGCTTAGGTTCCAACGAGCAGTACTTC,CASSLGSNEQYF
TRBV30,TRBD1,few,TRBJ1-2,TGTGCCTGGATAAGAGGGACAGCCACCTACACCTTC,CAWIRGTATYTF
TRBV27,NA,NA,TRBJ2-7,TGTGCCAGCACCCCCGAGGGCTCCTACGAGCAGTACTTC,CASTPEGSYEQYF
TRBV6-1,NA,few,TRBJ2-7,TGTGCCAGCACGTCCGGGAGCATAAACTACGAGCAGTACTTC,CASTSGSINYEQYF
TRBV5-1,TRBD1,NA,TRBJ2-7,TGCGCCAGCAGCTTAGGGACAGGGACCTACGAGCAGTACTTC,CASSLGTGTYEQYF
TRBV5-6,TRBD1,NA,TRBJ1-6,TGTGCCAGCAGCTACTCGCCAAATCCGACAGGGACCCTCCACTTT,CASSYSPNPTGTLHF
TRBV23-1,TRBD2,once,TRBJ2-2,TGCGCCAGCAGTACCCCCCCGGGACTAGCAGGTCAACACACCGGGGAGCTGTTTTTT,CASSTPPGLAGQHTGELFF
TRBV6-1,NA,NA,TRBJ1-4,TGTGCCAGCAGTGGTCGAGAGGGTGGGAATGAAAAACTGTTTTTT,CASSGREGGNEKLFF
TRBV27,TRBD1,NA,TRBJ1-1,TGTGCCAGCAGTCTCGACAGGGGGCTTACTGAAGCTTTCTTT,CASSLDRGLTEAFF
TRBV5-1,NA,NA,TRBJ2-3,TGCGCCAGCAGCTTGGCGGTGTCCACAGATACGCAGTATTTT,CASSLAVSTDTQYF
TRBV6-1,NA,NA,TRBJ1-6,TGTGCCAGCAGTGAAGCGCTCCAGGGGCTGGTTAATTCACCCCTCCACTTT,CASSEALQGLVNSPLHF
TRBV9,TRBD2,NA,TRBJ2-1,TGTGCCAGCAGCCGCAAAGACCTCCTAGCGGGGGCCTTTTACAATGAGCAGTTCTTC,CASSRKDLLAGAFYNEQFF
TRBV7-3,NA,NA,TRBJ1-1,TGTGCCAGCGCTGGTCAGCGGGGTGAAGCTTTCTTT,CASAGQRGEAFF
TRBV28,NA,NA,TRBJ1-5,TGTGCCAGCAGCAATAACATCGATAGCAATCAGCCCCAGCATTTT,CASSNNIDSNQPQHF
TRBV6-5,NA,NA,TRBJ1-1,TGTGCCAGCAGTTACCCTGATACAGGGAGACCAGATGAAGCTTTCTTT,CASSYPDTGRPDEAFF
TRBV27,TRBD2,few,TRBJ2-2,TGTGCCAGCGCGGGGGGTTATGCCGGGGAGCTGTTTTTT,CASAGGYAGELFF
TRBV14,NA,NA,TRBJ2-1,TGTGCCAGCAGCCGTTGGGGGGGCCGGGCCAATGAGCAGTTCTTC,CASSRWGGRANEQFF
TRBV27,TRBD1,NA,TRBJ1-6,TGTGCCAGCAGCTGGGGACAGGGAAAATATCGTTCACCCCTCCACTTT,CASSWGQGKYRSPLHF
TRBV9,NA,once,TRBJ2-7,TGTGCCAGCAGCCCGAAGGAGGGTTACGAGCAGTACTTC,CASSPKEGYEQYF
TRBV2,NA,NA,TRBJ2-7,TGTGCCAGCAGACCCGGGACAATCTACGAGCAGTACTTC,CASRPGTIYEQYF
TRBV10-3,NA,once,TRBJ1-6,TGTGCCATCAGACAGGGTAATAATTCACCCCTCCACTTT,CAIRQGNNSPLHF
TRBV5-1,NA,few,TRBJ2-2,TGCGCCAGCAGCTTGGAACAGGGAGCGAACACCGGGGAGCTGTTTTTT,CASSLEQGANTGELFF
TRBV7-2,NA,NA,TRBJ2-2,TGTGCCAGCAGCTTAGTTGGTGGTGTTACAGGGCCCACCGGGGAGCTGTTTTTT,CASSLVGGVTGPTGELFF